This TCR beta chain was captured by sequencing in a study of cytomegalovirus exposure and HLA in healthy donors. Study-wide points: A further, later analysis showed that HLA-associated TCR beta chains (compared with equally common others) were more clonally expanded. The records held CMV serostatus as the only immune exposure information. Per published accounts, TCR beta sequences correctly predicted the HLA-A and HLA-B alleles of most subjects. TCR beta V segments were, for the most part, productive about 87% or about 30% of the time in an earlier analysis.

As for this clone: No antigen is known for it.

Germline CDR1 SGHTA, CDR2 FQGNSA. V lost 3 bases and J lost 3; bases outside the gene matches: 7. CDR3 length: 15 amino acids. Both 60 Vbeta primers and 13 Jbeta primers went into the PCR. Generated by immunoSEQ multiplex PCR, the TCRdb table keeps only in-frame clones and is missing some. Among roughly 160,000 clones listed, 85% were seen once. This sequence was found in a boy between 2 and 10 years old in good health and CMV-seronegative. Material: PBMCs. This rearrangement joins TRBV7-2 to TRBJ2-7, with 8 bases matching TRBD1. CDR3 sequence reads: CASSFPGQGIYEQYF. As DNA, the CDR3 is TGTGCCAGCAGCTTCCCAGGACAGGGTATCTACGAGCAGTACTTC.